This T cell receptor beta chain was identified in a study of blood T cell repertoires in COVID-19. Study-wide background: From T cells, B-cell-depleted T cells, or PBMCs came the material, which was cDNA or gDNA.

Original methodology: The assay estimated nucleated cells by amplifying reference gene primers. The data were produced by immunoSEQ multiplex PCR, yet TCRdb's version contains in-frame clones alone and is incomplete. V and J calls and clone size come straight from that table; D and trimming were deduced from the DNA. The sample lists 40,000 or so clones, 85% to 90% occurring once. Trimming at V came to 0 bases and at J to 6 bases, leaving 4 bases not matched to a gene. The CDR3 covers 15 residues. The germline V gene has CDR1 SGHNT and CDR2 YYREEE (reference sequence). The chain links TRBV5-4 to TRBJ1-4; 8 bases line up with TRBD1. The sequence came from a human donor in a cohort sampled during active COVID-19. Sequenced material: peripheral blood. In DNA, the CDR3 is TGTGCCAGCAGCTTGGCGACAGGGGTTGATGAAAAACTGTTTTTT. Encoded protein: CASSLATGVDEKLFF. Together with reference TRBV5-4 and TRBJ1-4, the CDR3 gives the full variable domain: ETGVTQSPTHLIKTRGQQVTLRCSSQSGHNTVSWYQQALGQGPQFIFQYYREEENGRGNFPPRFSGLQFPNYSSELNVNALELDDSALYLCASSLATGVDEKLFFGSGTQLSVL.